Each of the 20 T cell receptor beta chains below was sequenced from the same sample in a study of blood T cell repertoires in COVID-19. Repertoires were generated with immunoSEQ multiplex PCR, while TCRdb's copy carries only in-frame clones and drops some. Among 200,000 or so clones listed, around three quarters were seen once. The sequenced material came from peripheral blood. Source of these receptors: a woman aged 70-85 years with acute or convalescent COVID-19.

The chain couples TRBV29-1 to TRBJ2-7, with D possibly matching TRBD1 (6 bases). Germline V gene sequence: CDR1 SQVTM, CDR2 ANQGSEA. The V end lost 3 bases, the J end lost 3 bases, and 6 bases lay between the germline ends. The CDR3 covers 11 residues. CDR3 residues: CSVDRGYEQYF. The CDR3 DNA reads TGCAGCGTTGACAGGGGCTACGAGCAGTACTTC.

The rearrangement links TRBV6-5 to TRBJ2-5, with D unresolved. The CDR3 length is 11 residues. Between the trimmed V and J ends, which lost 7 bases and 4 bases, there was a span of 7 bases. CDR1 and CDR2 (germline): MNHEY, SVGAGI. The CDR3: CASTRGETQYF. For the CDR3, the DNA is TGTGCCAGCACGCGAGGAGAGACCCAGTACTTC.

This chain connects TRBV5-1 to TRBJ2-1; D is perhaps TRBD2 (6 bases). CDR1 is SGHRS and CDR2 is YFSETQ in the germline V gene. Trimming pared 4 bases from V and 1 base from J, leaving 12 bases between. The CDR3 consists of 15 residues. CDR3 nucleotide sequence: TGCGCCAGCAGCCCTCCGGGGGAATCCTACAATGAGCAGTTCTTC. Translation gives CASSPPGESYNEQFF.

This sequence joins TRBV7-8 and TRBJ2-1; D is ambiguous. Trimming took 1 base from V and 7 from J, leaving 8 bases between them. Germline CDR1 reads SGHVS; CDR2 reads FQNEAQ. This CDR3 is 13 amino acids long. The CDR3 nucleotides read TGTGCCAGCAGCTTAGATCAGGTTAATGAGCAGTTCTTC. This translates into CASSLDQVNEQFF. Together with reference TRBV7-8 and TRBJ2-1, the CDR3 gives the full variable domain: GAGVSQSPRYKVAKRGQDVALRCDPISGHVSLFWYQQALGQGPEFLTYFQNEAQLDKSGLPSDRFFAERPEGSVSTLKIQRTQQEDSAVYLCASSLDQVNEQFFGPGTRLTVL.

This clone occurred a few times. V gene TRBV6-4 combines with J gene TRBJ2-1, with 8 nucleotides matching TRBD2. Germline V CDR1 and CDR2: MRHNA, SNTAGT. With 6 bases clipped from V and 5 bases from J, the junction kept 9 bases outside the gene matches. The CDR3 sequence is 15 residues long. As DNA, the CDR3 is TGTGCCAGCAGCGCGAGCGGGAGTGTGGACAATGAGCAGTTCTTC. Its translation is CASSASGSVDNEQFF.

The chain combines TRBV3-1 (or the pseudogene TRBV3-2) with TRBJ2-7; 11 bases are a match to TRBD2. The CDR3 contains 14 residues. V dropped 2 bases and J dropped 6; count of bases not matched to a gene: 3. Germline V gives CDR1 LGHDT, CDR2 YNNKEL (reference sequence). CDR3 loop: CASSQLAGGAEQYF. The CDR3 nucleotides read TGTGCCAGCAGCCAACTAGCGGGAGGAGCCGAGCAGTACTTC.

The rearrangement uses TRBV30 and TRBJ1-4; D unclear. The V end was cut by 2 bases, the J end by 5 bases, with 3 bases between. CDR3 size: 11 residues. In germline, CDR1 is GTSNPN, CDR2 SVGIG (reference sequence). This chain's CDR3 is CAWSINEKLFF. Written as DNA, the CDR3 is TGTGCCTGGAGTATAAATGAAAAACTGTTTTTT.

This clone came up once. The V call is TRBV29-1, the J call TRBJ2-7; 7 nucleotides match TRBD2. CDR1 is SQVTM, CDR2 ANQGSEA, per germline. Unmatched junction bases numbered 11, after V lost 7 bases and J lost 2 bases. The CDR3 extends over 14 amino acids. CDR3 bases: TGCAGCGGCGGGGGAGGCCAGGGAGCCTACGAGCAGTACTTC. It codes for CSGGGGQGAYEQYF.

This clone was found a few times. The chain employs TRBV5-4 and TRBJ2-1; the match to TRBD1 covers 12 bases. This CDR3 region has 15 residues. The germline gives CDR1 SGHNT, CDR2 YYREEE (reference sequence). Trimming took 4 bases from V and 8 from J; bases not matched to a gene: 7. The CDR3 nucleotides read TGTGCCAGCAGCAAGGGACAGGGGGCGGTTGATGAGCAGTTCTTC. The encoded protein is CASSKGQGAVDEQFF.

The rearrangement uses TRBV5-6 and TRBJ1-5; possibly TRBD1 for D (6 bases). Trimming cost V 0 bases and J 7 bases, with 17 bases left between them. Germline V lookup: CDR1 SGHDT, CDR2 YYEEEE. The CDR3 loop spans 16 amino acids. The CDR3 loop is CASSLGGGGARQPQHF. CDR3 DNA: TGTGCCAGCAGCTTGGGTGGTGGGGGGGCGAGGCAGCCCCAGCATTTT.

The rearrangement uses TRBV19 and TRBJ1-6; tentative D call: TRBD1 (6 bases). Germline lookup yields CDR1 LNHDA and CDR2 SQIVND (reference sequence). The V end was cut by 7 bases, the J end by 11 bases, with 12 bases between. The CDR3 has 12 residues. The CDR3 region is CASNTDRAPLHF. CDR3 nucleotides: TGTGCCAGTAACACGGACAGAGCACCCCTCCACTTT.

This clone was found a few times. V is TRBV27 and J is TRBJ2-2; D is ambiguous. Germline V lookup: CDR1 MNHEY, CDR2 SMNVEV (reference sequence). Trimming shortened V by 7 bases and J by 0 bases, and 9 bases separated the two germline ends. The CDR3 has 14 residues. The CDR3, as DNA: TGTGCCAGCACCCCCCTCCCGAACACCGGGGAGCTGTTTTTT. Protein product: CASTPLPNTGELFF.

V gene TRBV7-8 combines with J gene TRBJ1-1; D is perhaps TRBD1 (6 bases). Trimming removed 1 base from V and 4 bases from J, with 13 bases in between. Germline lookup yields CDR1 SGHVS and CDR2 FQNEAQ. This CDR3 has 15 residues. The CDR3 here is CASSLGGGAGTEAFF. DNA of the CDR3: TGTGCCAGCAGCTTAGGAGGGGGGGCTGGCACTGAAGCTTTCTTT.

Ten or more counts support this clone. The chain links TRBV5-4 to TRBJ1-2; D not resolved. Trimming stripped 0 bases from V and 4 bases from J, with 13 bases between. The CDR3 has 15 amino acids. Germline V CDR1 and CDR2: SGHNT, YYREEE (reference sequence). CDR3 sequence reads: CASSLVGQDFYGYTF. The CDR3 DNA is TGTGCCAGCAGCTTGGTCGGGCAGGACTTCTATGGCTACACCTTC.

Details on this clone: The identical CDR3 is also encoded by other nucleotide sequences in the sample. The chain recombines TRBV7-2 with TRBJ2-1; D is uncertain. The V end lost 4 bases, the J end lost 0 bases, and 4 bases lay between the germline ends. The germline gives CDR1 SGHTA, CDR2 FQGNSA. The CDR3 sequence is 13 residues long. CDR3 DNA sequence: TGTGCCAGCAGCTCTAGCTCCTACAATGAGCAGTTCTTC. As protein: CASSSSSYNEQFF.

CDR3 loop: CASSLVGRGDYEQYF. The CDR3 DNA is TGTGCCAGCAGCTTAGTAGGCAGGGGGGACTACGAGCAGTACTTC. The V gene is TRBV11-2, the J gene TRBJ2-7, with a weak D call TRBD1 (7 bases). V was clipped by 1 base and J by 3 bases, with 13 bases between them. The CDR3 is 15 residues long. Germline-derived CDR1 and CDR2 are SGHAT and FQNNGV.

The chain couples TRBV18 to TRBJ1-2; D is undetermined. The CDR3 sequence is 12 residues long. Trimming pared 7 bases from V and 4 bases from J, leaving 10 bases between. CDR1 is KGHSH and CDR2 is LQKENI in the germline V gene. The CDR3 spells CASLGGSYGYTF. In nucleotides, the CDR3 is TGTGCCAGCTTGGGCGGGTCCTATGGCTACACCTTC. Full variable domain (outside the CDR3, taken from reference TRBV18 and TRBJ1-2): NAGVMQNPRHLVRRRGQEARLRCSPMKGHSHVYWYRQLPEEGLKFMVYLQKENIIDESGMPKERFSAEFPKEGPSILRIQQVVRGDSAAYFCASLGGSYGYTFGSGTRLTVV.

V and J are TRBV27 and TRBJ2-7; D gene uncertain. The V gene lost 2 bases and the J gene lost 1 base, with 15 bases spanning the gap. CDR3 length equals 16 residues. The germline gives CDR1 MNHEY, CDR2 SMNVEV (reference sequence). Here the CDR3 reads CASSLSRGIGSYEQYF. The CDR3 bases are TGTGCCAGCAGTTTAAGCCGCGGTATAGGATCCTACGAGCAGTACTTC.

The chain combines TRBV7-9 with TRBJ2-1; a possible D gene is TRBD2 (6 bases). CDR1 and CDR2 (germline): SEHNR, FQNEAQ (reference sequence). This CDR3 spans 12 amino acids. The ends were cut back, 4 bases at V and 12 bases at J, with 13 bases in the middle. In DNA, the CDR3 is TGTGCCAGCAGCTCCGGGCCCGGGGGGCAGTTCTTC. This gives the protein CASSSGPGGQFF.

This chain connects TRBV27 to TRBJ2-1, with a tentative D call TRBD1 (7 bases). Between the trimmed V and J ends, which lost 7 bases and 8 bases, there was a span of 24 bases. Germline V CDR1 and CDR2: MNHEY, SMNVEV (reference sequence). The CDR3 runs 16 residues. This chain's CDR3 is CASNRPQGGAIYEQFF. In DNA form, the CDR3 reads TGTGCCAGCAATCGCCCCCAGGGGGGCGCGATCTATGAGCAGTTCTTC.